The next 20 T cell receptor beta chains were all read from a single sample in a study of patients and donors after allogeneic stem cell transplantation. TCRdb itself ran the RT-PCR reads through MiXCR, one entry per CDR3 protein. Of approximately 160,000 distinct CDR3 sequences listed, 30% were seen once; the top ten hold less than 3.5%. Material: blood, either unsorted or a sorted T cell fraction (not recorded which). These receptors were obtained from a human donor who was either an allogeneic HSCT recipient or a stem cell or donor lymphocyte infusion donor (not recorded which). It is not recorded whose cells these are; they may come from a transplant donor.

A few counts support this clonotype. The chain's CDR3 is CSASVRQYEQYF. The CDR3 bases are TGCAGTGCTAGTGTCAGGCAATACGAGCAGTACTTC. The chain combines TRBV20-1 with TRBJ2-7; D gene ambiguous. Trimming took 3 bases from V and 4 from J, leaving 10 bases between them. From germline, CDR1 is DFQATT and CDR2 SNEGSKA (reference sequence). This CDR3 has 12 amino acids.

This clonotype was seen many times. The J gene is TRBJ1-2, the V gene TRBV7-2, with TRBD1 matching over 8 bases. This CDR3 is 13 amino acids long. Germline CDR1 reads SGHTA; CDR2 reads FQGNSA. Germline trimming cut 5 bases from V and 6 bases from J; bases unmatched to any gene: 5. The CDR3: CASSPSDRDGYTF. The CDR3 DNA sequence: TGTGCCAGCAGCCCCTCGGACAGGGATGGCTACACCTTC. The full variable domain, completed using reference TRBV7-2 and TRBJ1-2, is GAGVSQSPSNKVTEKGKDVELRCDPISGHTALYWYRQSLGQGLEFLIYFQGNSAPDKSGLPSDRFSAERTGGSVSTLTIQRTQQEDSAVYLCASSPSDRDGYTFGSGTRLTVV.

V is TRBV4-1 and J is TRBJ2-1; 9 nucleotides align to TRBD1. The CDR3 consists of 15 residues. The germline gives CDR1 MGHRA, CDR2 YSYEKL. The V gene end was trimmed by 6 bases and the J gene end by 4 bases; junction bases not matched to a gene: 7. Written as DNA, the CDR3 is TGCGCCAGCAGTCTCCCGGGACAGGGTTACAATGAGCAGTTCTTC. It is translated as CASSLPGQGYNEQFF.

The chain links TRBV6-5 to TRBJ2-7; TRBD1 is a possible D gene (5 bases). The germline gives CDR1 MNHEY, CDR2 SVGAGI. V lost 0 bases and J 3 bases, leaving 15 bases between the germline ends. The CDR3 extends over 16 amino acids. The CDR3 DNA is TGTGCCAGCAGTTACTCGATTGGGGTAGGGGTCTACGAGCAGTACTTC. It translates to CASSYSIGVGVYEQYF.

This clonotype has a handful of counts. The chain has TRBV10-3 and TRBJ2-4; 8 bases agree with TRBD1. The germline gives CDR1 ENHRY, CDR2 SYGVKD. Unmatched junction bases numbered 4, after V lost 2 bases and J lost 1 base. This CDR3 comprises 16 residues. CDR3 in amino acids: CAISEGQGEAKNIQYF. Here the CDR3 DNA reads TGTGCCATCAGTGAGGGACAGGGAGAGGCCAAAAACATTCAGTACTTC.

This clonotype came up a few times. This chain joins TRBV10-3 and TRBJ1-2; no clear D. CDR1 and CDR2 from the germline V gene are ENHRY and SYGVKD. Trimming shortened V by 2 bases and J by 8 bases, and 15 bases separated the two germline ends. The CDR3 covers 14 residues. In DNA, the CDR3 is TGTGCCATCAGTGAGAATAGGGAGGGTGGCGGCTACACCTTC. It codes for CAISENREGGGYTF.

The chain has TRBV7-2 and TRBJ2-1; 7 positions match TRBD2. V trimming: 6 bases; J trimming: 0 bases; junction bases outside the gene matches: 11. This CDR3 contains 17 residues. Germline loops: CDR1 SGHTA, CDR2 FQGNSA. The CDR3 spells CASRSPSGQSSYNEQFF. DNA for the CDR3: TGTGCCAGCAGGTCCCCTAGCGGCCAAAGCTCCTACAATGAGCAGTTCTTC.

This clonotype was found once. The chain joins TRBV7-9 to TRBJ1-6, with 7 bases fitting TRBD1. CDR1 and CDR2 from the germline V gene are SEHNR and FQNEAQ (reference sequence). The CDR3 runs to 15 residues. V trimming: 1 base; J trimming: 7 bases; junction bases outside the gene matches: 4. The CDR3 nucleotides read TGTGCCAGCAGCTTAGATCCAGGGGGGAATTCACCCCTCCACTTT. Residues: CASSLDPGGNSPLHF. The entire variable domain, with the rest obtained from reference TRBV7-9 and TRBJ1-6, is as follows: DTGVSQNPRHKITKRGQNVTFRCDPISEHNRLYWYRQTLGQGPEFLTYFQNEAQLEKSRLLSDRFSAERPKGSFSTLEIQRTEQGDSAMYLCASSLDPGGNSPLHFGNGTRLTVT.

This rearrangement joins TRBV5-6 to TRBJ1-5; D remains unclear. Germline loops: CDR1 SGHDT, CDR2 YYEEEE. CDR3 length: 14 amino acids. Deletions cut 3 bases from V and 4 bases from J, with 11 bases between. CDR3: CASSSSSSNQPQHF. The CDR3 DNA is TGTGCCAGCAGCTCCAGTTCCTCGAATCAGCCCCAGCATTTT.

The V and J genes are TRBV4-3 and TRBJ2-1; D perhaps matches TRBD2 (6 bases). Germline-derived CDR1 and CDR2 are LGHNA and YSLEER. Trimming stripped 3 bases from V and 2 bases from J, with 14 bases between. There are 16 residues in the CDR3. The CDR3 DNA follows: TGCGCCAGCAGCCACCGGCGGGACGGACCCTACAATGAGCAGTTCTTC. It translates to CASSHRRDGPYNEQFF.

This clonotype has only a few counts. The V gene is TRBV4-2, the J gene TRBJ1-2; D is unresolved. There are 16 residues in the CDR3. V dropped 1 base and J dropped 1 base, with 13 bases sitting between them. The germline V gene encodes CDR1 LGHNA and CDR2 YNFKEQ. The CDR3 region is CASSQGTAINNYGYTF. The DNA of the CDR3 is TGTGCCAGCAGCCAAGGTACCGCTATAAATAACTATGGCTACACCTTC.

DNA of the CDR3: TGTGCCAGCAGTTCCCCCGCCGGGACAGGGCAAGAGACCCAGTACTTC. Residues: CASSSPAGTGQETQYF. J is TRBJ2-5 and V is TRBV27, with 9 nucleotides matching TRBD1. CDR3 size: 16 residues. The trim removed 4 bases at V and 2 bases at J, leaving 8 bases unmatched. Germline V lookup: CDR1 MNHEY, CDR2 SMNVEV (reference sequence).

This clonotype was seen at least ten times. CDR3 sequence: CASRPGGGFSEAFF. Here the CDR3 DNA reads TGTGCCAGTAGGCCGGGGGGGGGTTTTTCTGAAGCTTTCTTT. V is TRBV27 and J is TRBJ1-1, with D possibly TRBD1 on 5 matching bases. The CDR3 is made up of 14 amino acids. V lost 9 bases and J lost 6, with 20 bases in between. CDR1 and CDR2 from the germline V gene are MNHEY and SMNVEV (reference sequence).

This clonotype was seen a few times. The chain is built from TRBV6-5 and TRBJ2-1; 8 bases are a match to TRBD1. CDR3 length: 16 amino acids. The ends lost 5 bases at V and 4 bases at J; junction bases unmatched: 10. Germline CDR1 and CDR2: MNHEY and SVGAGI. Here the CDR3 reads CASSITGGSVYNEQFF. Written as DNA, the CDR3 is TGTGCCAGCAGTATCACAGGGGGATCAGTATACAATGAGCAGTTCTTC.

V and J are TRBV6-5 and TRBJ2-3; no clear D. From germline, CDR1 is MNHEY and CDR2 SVGAGI. V lost 7 bases, J lost 1 base, and 15 bases lay in between. The CDR3 is made up of 15 amino acids. The CDR3 DNA follows: TGTGCCAGCACCGCCCTTCGCGGTGGCACAGATACGCAGTATTTT. As protein: CASTALRGGTDTQYF.

This clonotype was counted a few times. The chain recombines TRBV4-3 with TRBJ1-3, with D unclear. The CDR3 is 15 residues long. The germline V gene encodes CDR1 LGHNA and CDR2 YSLEER. Trimming removed 0 bases at V and 0 bases at J, with 6 bases between. This CDR3 is CASSQDRISGNTIYF. The CDR3 DNA follows: TGCGCCAGCAGCCAAGATCGAATCTCTGGAAACACCATATATTTT.

This clonotype was counted a few times. Written as DNA, the CDR3 is TGTGCCAGCGTACTAGCGGTTTCTGGGCAGTTCTTC. It specifies CASVLAVSGQFF. The rearrangement links TRBV2 to TRBJ2-1, with 8 bases identical to TRBD2. CDR3 length: 12 amino acids. Trimming removed 8 bases from V and 12 bases from J; junction bases left unmatched: 9. Germline CDR1 reads SNHLY; CDR2 reads FYNNEI.

V usage is TRBV10-3 and J usage is TRBJ1-6; 8 bases are a match to TRBD1. V lost 4 bases to trimming and J lost 5 bases; unmatched junction nucleotides: 1. Germline CDR1 reads ENHRY; CDR2 reads SYGVKD. The CDR3 consists of 14 residues. CDR3 coding DNA: TGTGCCATCAGTGCAGGGGGCGATAATTCACCCCTCCACTTT. Its protein is CAISAGGDNSPLHF.

The rearrangement links TRBV28 to TRBJ2-7; D is unresolved. The V end lost 6 bases, the J end lost 2 bases, and 11 bases lay between the germline ends. This CDR3 spans 13 amino acids. Germline V gene lookup returns CDR1 MDHEN and CDR2 SYDVKM. The CDR3 DNA reads TGTGCCAGCAGCCCCCTCGATACCTACGAGCAGTACTTC. It codes for CASSPLDTYEQYF.

The chain is built from TRBV27 and TRBJ2-1; possible D gene TRBD2, 7 bases. The V and J ends lost 5 bases and 0 bases respectively, with 20 bases between them. The germline gives CDR1 MNHEY, CDR2 SMNVEV (reference sequence). The CDR3 consists of 18 residues. The DNA for the CDR3 is TGTGCCAGCAGTCTCAATTTGGGGGCGGGAGCCTCCTACAATGAGCAGTTCTTC. Translation gives CASSLNLGAGASYNEQFF.